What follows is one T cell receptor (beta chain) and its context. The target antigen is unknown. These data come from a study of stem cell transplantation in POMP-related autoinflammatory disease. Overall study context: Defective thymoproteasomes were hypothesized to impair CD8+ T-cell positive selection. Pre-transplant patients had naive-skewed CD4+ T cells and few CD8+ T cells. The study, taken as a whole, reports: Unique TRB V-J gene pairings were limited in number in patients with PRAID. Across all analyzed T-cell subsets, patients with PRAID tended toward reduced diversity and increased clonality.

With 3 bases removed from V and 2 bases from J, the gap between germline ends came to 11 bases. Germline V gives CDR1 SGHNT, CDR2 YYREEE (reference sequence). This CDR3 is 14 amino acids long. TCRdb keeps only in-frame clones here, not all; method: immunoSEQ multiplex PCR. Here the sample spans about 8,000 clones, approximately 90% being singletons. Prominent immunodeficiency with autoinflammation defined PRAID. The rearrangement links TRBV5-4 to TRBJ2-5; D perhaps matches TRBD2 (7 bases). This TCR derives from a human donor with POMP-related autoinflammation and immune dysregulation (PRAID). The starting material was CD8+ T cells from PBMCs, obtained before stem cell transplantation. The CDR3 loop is CASSWEGGQETQYF. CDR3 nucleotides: TGTGCCAGCAGCTGGGAGGGGGGGCAAGAGACCCAGTACTTC.